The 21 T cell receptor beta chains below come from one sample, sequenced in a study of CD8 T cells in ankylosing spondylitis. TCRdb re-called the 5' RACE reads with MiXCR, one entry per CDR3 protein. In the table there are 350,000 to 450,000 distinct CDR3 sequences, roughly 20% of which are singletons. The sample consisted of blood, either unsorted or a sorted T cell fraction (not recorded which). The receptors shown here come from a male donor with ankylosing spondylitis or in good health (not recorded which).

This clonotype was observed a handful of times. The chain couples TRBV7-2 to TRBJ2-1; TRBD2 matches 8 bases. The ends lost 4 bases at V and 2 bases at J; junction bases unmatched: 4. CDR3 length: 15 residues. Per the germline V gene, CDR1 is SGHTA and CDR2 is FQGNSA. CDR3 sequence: CASSSIAGTYNEQFF. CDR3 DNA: TGTGCCAGCAGCTCTATAGCGGGGACCTACAATGAGCAGTTCTTC.

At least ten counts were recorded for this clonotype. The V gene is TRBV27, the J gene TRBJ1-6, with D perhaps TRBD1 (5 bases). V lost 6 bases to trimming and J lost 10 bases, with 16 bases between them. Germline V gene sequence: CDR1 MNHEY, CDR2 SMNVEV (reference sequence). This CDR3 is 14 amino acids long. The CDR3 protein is CASSHRDGGSPLHF. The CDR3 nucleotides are TGTGCCAGCAGCCACCGGGACGGTGGGTCACCCCTCCACTTT.

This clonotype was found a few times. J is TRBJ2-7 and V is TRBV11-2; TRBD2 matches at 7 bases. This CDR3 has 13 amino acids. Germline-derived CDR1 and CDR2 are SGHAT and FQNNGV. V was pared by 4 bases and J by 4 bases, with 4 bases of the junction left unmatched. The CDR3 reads CASSYPGGYEQYF. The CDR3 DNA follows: TGTGCCAGCAGCTACCCCGGGGGGTACGAGCAGTACTTC. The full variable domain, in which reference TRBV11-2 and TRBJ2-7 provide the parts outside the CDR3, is EAGVAQSPRYKIIEKRQSVAFWCNPISGHATLYWYQQILGQGPKLLIQFQNNGVVDDSQLPKDRFSAERLKGVDSTLKIQPAKLEDSAVYLCASSYPGGYEQYFGPGTRLTVT.

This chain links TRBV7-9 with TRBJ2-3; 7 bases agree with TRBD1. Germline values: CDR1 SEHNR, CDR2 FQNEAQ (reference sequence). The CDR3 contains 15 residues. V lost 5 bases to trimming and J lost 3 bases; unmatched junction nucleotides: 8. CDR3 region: CASSTSRGMTDTQYF. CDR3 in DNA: TGTGCCAGCAGCACGAGCAGGGGGATGACAGATACGCAGTATTTT.

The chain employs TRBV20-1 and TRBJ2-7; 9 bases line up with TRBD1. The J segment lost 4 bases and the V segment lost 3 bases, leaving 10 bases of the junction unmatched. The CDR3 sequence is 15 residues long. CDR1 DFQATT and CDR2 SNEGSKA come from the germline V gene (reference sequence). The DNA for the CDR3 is TGCAGTGCTAGGGGCGAACAGGGGGCTGGTTACGAGCAGTACTTC. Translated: CSARGEQGAGYEQYF.

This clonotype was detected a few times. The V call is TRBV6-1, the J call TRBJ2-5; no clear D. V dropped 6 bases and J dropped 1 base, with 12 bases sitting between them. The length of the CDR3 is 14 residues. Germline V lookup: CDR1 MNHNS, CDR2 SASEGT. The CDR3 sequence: CASSLYRTQETQYF. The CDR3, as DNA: TGTGCCAGCAGCCTATACAGAACCCAAGAGACCCAGTACTTC.

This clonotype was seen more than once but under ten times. The CDR3 DNA sequence: TGCGCCAGCAGCTTGGGGGACAGCATGAACACTGAAGCTTTCTTT. Protein sequence: CASSLGDSMNTEAFF. V usage is TRBV5-1 and J usage is TRBJ1-1; TRBD1 aligns across 7 bases. J gave up 0 bases and V 0 bases, and 2 bases lay outside the gene matches. The CDR3 has 15 residues. Germline assignment: CDR1 SGHRS and CDR2 YFSETQ.

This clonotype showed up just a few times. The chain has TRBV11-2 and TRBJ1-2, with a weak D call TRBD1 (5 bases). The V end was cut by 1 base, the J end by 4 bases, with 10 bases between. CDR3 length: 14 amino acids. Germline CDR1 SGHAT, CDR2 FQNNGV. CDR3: CASSLGGGPYGYTF. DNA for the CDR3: TGTGCCAGCAGCTTAGGGGGGGGACCCTATGGCTACACCTTC.

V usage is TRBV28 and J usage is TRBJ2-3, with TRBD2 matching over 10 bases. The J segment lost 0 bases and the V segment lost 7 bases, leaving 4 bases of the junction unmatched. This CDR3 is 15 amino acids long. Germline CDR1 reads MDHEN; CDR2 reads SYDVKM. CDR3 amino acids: CASTELAGSTDTQYF. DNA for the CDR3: TGTGCCAGCACCGAACTAGCGGGAAGCACAGATACGCAGTATTTT.

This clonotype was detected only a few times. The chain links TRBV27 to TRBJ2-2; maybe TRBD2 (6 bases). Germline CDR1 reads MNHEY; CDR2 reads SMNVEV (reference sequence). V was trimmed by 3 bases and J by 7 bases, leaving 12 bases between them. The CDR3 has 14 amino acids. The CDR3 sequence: CASSFGDSIGELFF. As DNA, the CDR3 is TGTGCCAGCAGTTTTGGGGACTCCATCGGGGAGCTGTTTTTT.

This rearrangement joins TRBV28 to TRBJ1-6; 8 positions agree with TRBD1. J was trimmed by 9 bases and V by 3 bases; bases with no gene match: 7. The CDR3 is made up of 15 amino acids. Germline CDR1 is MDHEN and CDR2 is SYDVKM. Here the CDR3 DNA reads TGTGCCAGCAGTTTTGGACAGGGTAGTCTTTCACCCCTCCACTTT. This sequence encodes CASSFGQGSLSPLHF.

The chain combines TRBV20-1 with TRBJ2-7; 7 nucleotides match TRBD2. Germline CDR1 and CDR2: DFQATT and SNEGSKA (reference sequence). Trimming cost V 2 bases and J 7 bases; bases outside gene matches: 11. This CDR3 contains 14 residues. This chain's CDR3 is CSARRRGGALEQYF. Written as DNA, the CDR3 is TGCAGTGCTAGACGGCGCGGGGGAGCTTTGGAGCAGTACTTC.

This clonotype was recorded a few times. For the CDR3, the DNA is TGTGCCAGCAGTTCCAGCGGGGACTCCTACGAGCAGTACTTC. Its translation is CASSSSGDSYEQYF. The V gene is TRBV12-3 or TRBV12-4, the J gene TRBJ2-7; TRBD2 aligns across 7 bases. The CDR3 is 14 residues long. The J segment lost 0 bases and the V segment lost 4 bases, leaving 3 bases of the junction unmatched.

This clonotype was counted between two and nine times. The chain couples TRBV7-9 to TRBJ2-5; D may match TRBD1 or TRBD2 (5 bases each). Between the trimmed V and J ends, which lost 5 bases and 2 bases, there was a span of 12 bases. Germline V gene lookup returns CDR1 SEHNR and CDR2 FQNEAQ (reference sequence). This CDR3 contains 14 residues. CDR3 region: CASSPGTPQETQYF. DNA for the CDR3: TGTGCCAGCAGCCCTGGGACCCCTCAAGAGACCCAGTACTTC.

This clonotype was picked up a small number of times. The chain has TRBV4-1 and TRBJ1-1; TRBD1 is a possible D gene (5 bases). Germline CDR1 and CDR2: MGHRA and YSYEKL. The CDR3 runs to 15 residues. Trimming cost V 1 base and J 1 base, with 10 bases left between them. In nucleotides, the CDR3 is TGCGCCAGCAGCCAAGCTCCAGGGTGGAACACTGAAGCTTTCTTT. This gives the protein CASSQAPGWNTEAFF.

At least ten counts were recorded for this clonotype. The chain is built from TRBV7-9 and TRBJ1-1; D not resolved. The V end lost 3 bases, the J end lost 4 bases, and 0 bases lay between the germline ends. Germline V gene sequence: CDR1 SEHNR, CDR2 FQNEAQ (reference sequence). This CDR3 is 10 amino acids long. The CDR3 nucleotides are TGTGCCAGCAGCTTCACTGAAGCTTTCTTT. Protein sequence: CASSFTEAFF. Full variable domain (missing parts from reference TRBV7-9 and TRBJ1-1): DTGVSQNPRHKITKRGQNVTFRCDPISEHNRLYWYRQTLGQGPEFLTYFQNEAQLEKSRLLSDRFSAERPKGSFSTLEIQRTEQGDSAMYLCASSFTEAFFGQGTRLTVV.

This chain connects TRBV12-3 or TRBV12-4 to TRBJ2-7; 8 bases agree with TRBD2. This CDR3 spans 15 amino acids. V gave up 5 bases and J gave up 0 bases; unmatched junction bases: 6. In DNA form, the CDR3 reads TGTGCCAGCAGTCCGATGACTAGCGCCTCCTACGAGCAGTACTTC. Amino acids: CASSPMTSASYEQYF.

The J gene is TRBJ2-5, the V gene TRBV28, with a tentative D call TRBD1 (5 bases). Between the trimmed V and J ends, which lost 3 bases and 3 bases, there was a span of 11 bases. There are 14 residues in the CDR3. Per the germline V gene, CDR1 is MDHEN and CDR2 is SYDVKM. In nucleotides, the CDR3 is TGTGCCAGCAGTTTTCAGGGTTGGGAAGAGACCCAGTACTTC. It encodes CASSFQGWEETQYF.

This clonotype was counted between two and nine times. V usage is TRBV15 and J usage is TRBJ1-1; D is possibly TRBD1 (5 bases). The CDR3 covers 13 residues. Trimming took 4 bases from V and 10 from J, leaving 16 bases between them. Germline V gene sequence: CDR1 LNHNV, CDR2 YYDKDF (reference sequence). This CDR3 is CATSKRDGDPAFF. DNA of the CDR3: TGTGCCACCAGCAAGAGGGACGGGGACCCAGCTTTCTTT.

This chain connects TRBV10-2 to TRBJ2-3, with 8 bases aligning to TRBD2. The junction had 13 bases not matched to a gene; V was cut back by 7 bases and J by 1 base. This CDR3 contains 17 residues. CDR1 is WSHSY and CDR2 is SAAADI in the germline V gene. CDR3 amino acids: CASNYPRGGGRTDTQYF. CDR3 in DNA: TGCGCCAGCAACTATCCCCGGGGGGGCGGGCGCACAGATACGCAGTATTTT.

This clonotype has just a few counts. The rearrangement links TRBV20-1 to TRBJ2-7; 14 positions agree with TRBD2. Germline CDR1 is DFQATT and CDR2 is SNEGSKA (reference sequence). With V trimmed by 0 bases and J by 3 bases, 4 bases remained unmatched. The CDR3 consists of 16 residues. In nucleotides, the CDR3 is TGCAGTGCTAGAGAGGGACTAGCGGGGGACTACTACGAGCAGTACTTC. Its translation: CSAREGLAGDYYEQYF.